Sequencing of this T cell receptor beta chain was carried out in a study of OX40 agonist ivuxolimab in advanced cancers. Sequenced by immunoSEQ multiplex PCR; TCRdb stores in-frame clones only, minus some. The table has 55,000 to 70,000 clones, about 90% seen once; the top ten hold 6% to 8%. Trimming shortened V by 0 bases and J by 5 bases, and 13 bases separated the two germline ends. This CDR3 spans 15 amino acids. Germline V gene lookup returns CDR1 ENHRY and CDR2 SYGVKD. The V gene is TRBV10-3, the J gene TRBJ2-5; D could derive from TRBD1 or TRBD2 (5 bases each). The TCR was taken from an adult with an advanced solid tumor such as melanoma, head and neck, liver or kidney cancer. The specimen comprised CD4+ or CD8+ T cells sorted from blood, sampled in a trial of the OX40 agonist ivuxolimab. CDR3 sequence: CAISESRIEGETQYF. The CDR3 DNA follows: TGTGCCATCAGTGAGTCTAGGATTGAGGGGGAGACCCAGTACTTC.